The clone carrying this T cell receptor beta chain showed up many times. Its antigen is unidentified. This entry comes from a study of human T cells and chemical hapten exposure. The overall study: Patch tests put 0.01% DPC on the upper back, read at 6 days. Study results and limitations: Expanded TCRs showed more large CDR3 clusters than pre-sensitization or healthy control sets. Sensitizing to DPC left TCRs with a frequency above 1 in 1000 unaltered.

Trimming removed 5 bases at V and 5 bases at J, with 15 bases between. This CDR3 spans 14 amino acids. Per germline, CDR1 MNHEY and CDR2 SVGEGT. Using its own MiXCR run on the RACE reads, TCRdb lists one record per CDR3 protein. This sample has approximately 400,000 distinct CDR3 sequences; roughly 5.3% occur once, and the top ten carry approximately 2.8%. The time point: pre-sensitization, week 0. Documented treatment: therapeutic diphenylcyclopropenone sensitization with weekly scalp DPC. Donation of samples came from alopecia patients who were 18 to 70 years old and suitable for DPC. The chain uses TRBV6-2 or TRBV6-3 and TRBJ2-5; no clear D gene. This TCR was sampled from a woman aged 45-60 years with alopecia areata. Some clones in this sample may be carry-over from other donors' samples. Sequences were derived from whole blood, sampled in connection with sensitization to the hapten diphenylcyclopropenone (DPC). CDR3 loop: CASSTLRGRETQYF. CDR3 nucleotide sequence: TGTGCCAGCAGTACCCTACGAGGAAGGGAGACCCAGTACTTC.